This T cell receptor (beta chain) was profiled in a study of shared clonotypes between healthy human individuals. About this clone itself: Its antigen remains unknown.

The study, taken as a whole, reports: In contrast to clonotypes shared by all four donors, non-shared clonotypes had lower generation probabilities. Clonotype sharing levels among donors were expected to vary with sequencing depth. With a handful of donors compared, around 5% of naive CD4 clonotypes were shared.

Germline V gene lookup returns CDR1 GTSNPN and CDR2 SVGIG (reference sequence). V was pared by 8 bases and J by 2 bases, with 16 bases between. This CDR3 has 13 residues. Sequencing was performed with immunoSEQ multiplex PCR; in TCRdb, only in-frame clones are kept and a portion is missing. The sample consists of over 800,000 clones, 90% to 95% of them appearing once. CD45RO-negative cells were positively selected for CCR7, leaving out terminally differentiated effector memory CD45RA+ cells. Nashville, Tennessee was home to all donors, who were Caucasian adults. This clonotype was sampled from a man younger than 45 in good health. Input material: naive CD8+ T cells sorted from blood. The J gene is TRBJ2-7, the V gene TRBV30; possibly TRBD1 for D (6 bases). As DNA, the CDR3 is TGTGCCACGGTCCGGGACAATACCTACGAGCAGTACTTC. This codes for CATVRDNTYEQYF.